The source of this T cell receptor (beta chain) is a study of cytomegalovirus exposure and HLA in healthy donors. Germline loops: CDR1 SGDLS, CDR2 YYNGEE. This CDR3 comprises 13 residues. The junction had 0 bases not matched to a gene; V was cut back by 3 bases and J by 7 bases. Vbeta (60) and Jbeta (13) primers were used in the PCR. Produced via immunoSEQ multiplex PCR; TCRdb's table is partial and in-frame only. The data show approximately 200,000 clones, 79% seen once. The gene calls are TRBV9 and TRBJ1-5; 11 bases are shared with TRBD1. This sequence originates from a girl between 10 and 17 years old in good health and CMV-seropositive. Sequenced input: PBMCs. The CDR3 sequence: CASSGTGGQPQHF. The CDR3 nucleotides are TGTGCCAGCAGCGGGACAGGGGGCCAGCCCCAGCATTTT.